Given below is one T cell receptor (beta chain) in context. This specimen belongs to a study of T-cell memory formation after mild COVID-19. Study-wide background: Across donors, TCR clusters were largely donor specific.

The V end was cut by 4 bases, the J end by 3 bases, with 13 bases between. This CDR3 is 15 amino acids long. 5'RACE primed at constant segments yielded TCR alpha and TCR beta cDNA libraries bearing sample barcodes and UMIs. Each CDR3 protein gets one entry after TCRdb re-called the 5' RACE reads with MiXCR. The table shows hundreds of thousands of distinct CDR3 sequences, with roughly 21% occurring only once. The receptor comes from an adult woman who had mild COVID-19 (a few samples of this study predate the infection). Cell type and time point are not known. The chain has TRBV12-3 or TRBV12-4 and TRBJ2-1; D is tentatively TRBD1 or TRBD2 (5 bases each). Material for sequencing was PBMCs or a T cell subset sorted from them (not recorded which). The CDR3 DNA sequence: TGTGCCAGCAGTTATGGGGGTACCCACTACAATGAGCAGTTCTTC. As protein: CASSYGGTHYNEQFF.